The present TCR beta chain was sequenced within a study of tumor and adjacent non-tumor tissue in lung cancer. About the study: Histology: about a dozen adenocarcinoma, a couple of squamous cell carcinoma, 1 small cell lung cancer. Patients were aged about 30 to 76, 9 to 10 men and about five women, stage I to III. Study-wide points: Normal lung showed higher cumulative top 100 clone frequency than tumor.

Germline CDR1 reads SGHAT; CDR2 reads FQNNGV. With 6 bases clipped from V and 13 bases from J, the junction kept 20 bases outside the gene matches. The CDR3 totals 18 residues. No cell sorting was done before RNA was extracted from the tissue. The normal lung tissue was taken more than 3 cm from the tumor edge. Details on this clonotype: Its antigen remains unknown.

A modified ARM-PCR protocol with three rounds of nested PCR amplified TCRbeta. MiXCR was run by TCRdb on the multiplex PCR reads, yielding one entry per CDR3 protein. The sample lists tens of thousands of distinct CDR3 sequences, approximately 81% seen once, with approximately 55% in the top ten. The chain combines TRBV11-2 with TRBJ2-6; 11 positions agree with TRBD2. The TCR comes from a man in his sixties with non-small cell lung cancer. The sequenced sample was distant non-tumor lung tissue. Here the CDR3 DNA reads TGTGCCAGCAGTCGAACTAGCGGGGGAGCCACTGGGGTCAATGTCCTGACTTTC. It specifies CASSRTSGGATGVNVLTF.